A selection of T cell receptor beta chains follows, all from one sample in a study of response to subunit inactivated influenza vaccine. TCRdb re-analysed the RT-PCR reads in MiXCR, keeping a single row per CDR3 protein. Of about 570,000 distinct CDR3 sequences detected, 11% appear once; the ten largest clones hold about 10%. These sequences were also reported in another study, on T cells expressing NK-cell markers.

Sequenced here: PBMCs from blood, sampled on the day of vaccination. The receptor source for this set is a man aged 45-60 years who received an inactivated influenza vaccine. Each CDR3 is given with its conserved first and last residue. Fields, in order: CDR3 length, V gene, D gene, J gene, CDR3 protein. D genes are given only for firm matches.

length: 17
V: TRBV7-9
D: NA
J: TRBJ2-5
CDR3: CASSRLDGQTIGGTQYF

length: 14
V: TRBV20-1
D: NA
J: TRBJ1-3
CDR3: CSARARIPGNTIYF

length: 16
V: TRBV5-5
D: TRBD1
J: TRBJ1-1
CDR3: CASSKTGTGRGTEAFF

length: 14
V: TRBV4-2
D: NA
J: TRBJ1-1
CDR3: CASSQVSVNTEAFF

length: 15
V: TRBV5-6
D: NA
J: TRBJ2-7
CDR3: CASSLGAIKTYEQYF

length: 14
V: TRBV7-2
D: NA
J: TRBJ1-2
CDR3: CASSFGTVGDGYTF

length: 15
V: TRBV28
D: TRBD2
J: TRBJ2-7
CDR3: CASSFWGTSSYEQYF

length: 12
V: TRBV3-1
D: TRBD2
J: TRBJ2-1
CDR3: CASSQVETSMFF

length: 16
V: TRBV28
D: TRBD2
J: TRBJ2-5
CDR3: CASRRGLAGGEETQYF

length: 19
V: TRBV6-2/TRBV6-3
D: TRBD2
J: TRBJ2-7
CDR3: CASSSRSAGGWGKGHEQYF

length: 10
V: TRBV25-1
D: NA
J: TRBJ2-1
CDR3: CASSEGEQFF

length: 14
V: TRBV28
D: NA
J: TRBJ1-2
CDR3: CASSFAGDNYGYTF

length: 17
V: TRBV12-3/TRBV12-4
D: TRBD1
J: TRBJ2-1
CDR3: CACSLARQGSSYNEQFF

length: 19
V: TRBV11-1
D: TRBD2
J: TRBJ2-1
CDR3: CASSSGTSGGAGSYNEQFF

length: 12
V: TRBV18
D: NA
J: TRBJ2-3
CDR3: CASSPTQDTQYF

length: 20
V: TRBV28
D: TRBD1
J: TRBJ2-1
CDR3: CASSSPGTGGMAGSNNEQFF

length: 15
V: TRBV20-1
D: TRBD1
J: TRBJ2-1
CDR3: CSARDSGGAYDEQFF

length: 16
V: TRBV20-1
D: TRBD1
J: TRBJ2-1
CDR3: CSARDPGQGVYNEQFF

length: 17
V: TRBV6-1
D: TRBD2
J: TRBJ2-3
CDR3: CASTDSGSLLTTDTQYF

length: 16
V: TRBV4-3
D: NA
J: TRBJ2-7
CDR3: CASSQDLSTGTYEQYF

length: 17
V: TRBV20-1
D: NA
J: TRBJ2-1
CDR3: CSARDLQSSGHYNEQFF

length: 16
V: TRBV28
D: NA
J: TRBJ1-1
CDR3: CASRRTHLGAGTEAFF

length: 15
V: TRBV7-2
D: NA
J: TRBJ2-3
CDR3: CASSPRVVNTDTQYF